This T cell receptor beta chain was found in a study of blood T cell repertoires in COVID-19. At the level of the study: Spain, Italy and the United States supplied samples that represented acute and convalescent COVID-19. T cells, B-cell-depleted T cells, or PBMCs provided the cDNA or gDNA that served as material.

CDR3 length equals 12 residues. The V end lost 8 bases, the J end lost 2 bases, and 10 bases lay between the germline ends. Original analysis: How many nucleated cells were present was estimated from reference gene primer amplification. The data were produced by immunoSEQ multiplex PCR, yet TCRdb's version contains in-frame clones alone and is incomplete. D and trimming come from the DNA, and the V and J calls and clone size come from that table. The sample holds roughly 30,000 clones, about 80% seen once. V usage is TRBV12-3 or TRBV12-4 and J usage is TRBJ2-7; TRBD2 is a possible D gene (5 bases). This TCR came from a man between 65 and 85 years old with active COVID-19. Sequencing input: peripheral blood. CDR3 DNA sequence: TGTGCCAGCGGGAGAGGACCCTACGAGCAGTACTTC. As protein: CASGRGPYEQYF.